This T cell receptor beta chain appears in the sequencing data of a study of CD8+ T cells in alopecia areata. Study details: Treated individuals took tofacitinib by mouth, 5 to 10 mg twice daily.

Study conclusions and caveats: Affected scalp, especially in alopecia totalis/universalis, had a higher clonality than normal scalp did. Sequencing of scalp samples also includes resident alphabeta T cells from normal skin.

With regard to this clone: As yet, its antigen is unknown.

RNA was isolated and reverse transcribed to cDNA, the sequencing template. The protocol was immunoSEQ multiplex PCR, while the TCRdb copy is restricted to in-frame clones and leaves out a portion. The repertoire consists of about 150,000 clones, with over 80% occurring once and the leading ten covering more than 13%. Sample: CD8+ T cells sorted from blood, taken at week 0. The origin of this receptor is a human donor with alopecia areata.

The CDR3 is CASSKDRTGYGYTF. CDR3 DNA sequence: TGTGCCAGCAGCAAAGATCGGACGGGCTATGGCTACACCTTC. The genes are TRBV21-1 and TRBJ1-2. TRBV21-1 is a pseudogene segment. The CDR3 has 14 amino acids.